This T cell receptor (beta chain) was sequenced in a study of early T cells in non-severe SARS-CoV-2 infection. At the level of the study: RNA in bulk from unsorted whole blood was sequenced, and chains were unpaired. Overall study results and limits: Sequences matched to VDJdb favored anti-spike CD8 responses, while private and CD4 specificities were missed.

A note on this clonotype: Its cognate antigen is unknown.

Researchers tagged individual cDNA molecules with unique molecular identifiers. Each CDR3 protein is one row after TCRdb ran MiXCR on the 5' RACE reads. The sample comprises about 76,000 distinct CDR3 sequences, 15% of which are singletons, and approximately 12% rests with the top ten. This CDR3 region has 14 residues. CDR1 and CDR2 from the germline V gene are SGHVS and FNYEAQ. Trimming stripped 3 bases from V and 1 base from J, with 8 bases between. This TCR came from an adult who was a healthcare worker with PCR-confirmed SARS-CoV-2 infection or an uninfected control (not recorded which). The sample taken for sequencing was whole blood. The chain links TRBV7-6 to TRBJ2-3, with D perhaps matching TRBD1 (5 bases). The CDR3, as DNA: TGTGCCAGCAGCTTGGGGCTGGGCACAGATACGCAGTATTTT. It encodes CASSLGLGTDTQYF.